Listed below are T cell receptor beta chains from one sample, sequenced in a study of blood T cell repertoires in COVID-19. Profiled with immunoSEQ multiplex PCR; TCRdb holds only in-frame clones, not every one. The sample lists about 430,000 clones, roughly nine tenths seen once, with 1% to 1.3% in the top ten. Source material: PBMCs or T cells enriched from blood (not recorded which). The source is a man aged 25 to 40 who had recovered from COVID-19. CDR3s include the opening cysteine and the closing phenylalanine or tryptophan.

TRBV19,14,CASSIGGIDQPQHF
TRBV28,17,CASEDQHRMRGTDTQYF
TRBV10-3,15,CAISGDFSYNSPLHF
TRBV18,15,CASSHQGYGNQPQHF
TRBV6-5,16,CASSLSTGQGRSPLHF
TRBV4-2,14,CASSQGDSLSPQHF
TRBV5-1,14,CASSLAGGDSPLHF
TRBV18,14,CASSPPGPKDGYTF
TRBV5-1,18,CASSLSVGQLFEGEKLFF
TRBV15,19,CATSSTPGLAGSSLYEQYF
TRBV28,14,CASSFNRDRDEQFF
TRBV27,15,CASSLSRTGGSGYTF
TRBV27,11,CASSSSGREYF
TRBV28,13,CASTPDRKETQYF
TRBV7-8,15,CASSRIRVGTDTQYF
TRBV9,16,CASSVAGLVGTGELFF
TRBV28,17,CASWGQGALWTNEKLFF
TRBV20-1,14,CSVSGTGTYYEQYF
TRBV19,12,CASSRLNTEAFF
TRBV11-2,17,CASSLGQTSGNQETQYF
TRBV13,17,CASSPGQLGVWDTEAFF
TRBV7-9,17,CASSFLRSETTNEKLFF
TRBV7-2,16,CASSLAPLGAGHEQFF
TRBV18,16,CASSRLGQEGSDEQFF
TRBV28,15,CASSLLLGQVVGYTF
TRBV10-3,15,CAISQPGSKQETQYF
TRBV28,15,CASKSGNPYNSPLHF
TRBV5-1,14,CASSLGQGFHEQYF
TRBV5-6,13,CASSLTGPDTQYF
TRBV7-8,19,CASSKHGTGFVGSNQPQHF
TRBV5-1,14,CASSPTGVRDEQYF
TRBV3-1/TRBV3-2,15,CASSQLAGSKNIQYF
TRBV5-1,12,CASSTGNTEAFF
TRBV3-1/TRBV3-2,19,CASSQVIRTSGRNPETQYF
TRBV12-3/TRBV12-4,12,CASRRENQPQHF
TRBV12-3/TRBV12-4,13,CASSRTENTEAFF
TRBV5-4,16,CASSQGQSGLNYGYTF
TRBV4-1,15,CASSPTGQDAYEQYF
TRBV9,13,CASSVDGGPGYTF
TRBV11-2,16,CASSGPRGGRSYEQYF
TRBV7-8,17,CASSQPSQASSYNEQFF
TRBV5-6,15,CASSLGTASTDTQYF
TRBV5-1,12,CASSEGSYGYTF
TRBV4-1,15,CASSQGRGFNQPQHF
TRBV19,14,CASEFRDSNYGYTF
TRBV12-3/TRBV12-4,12,CASSLVGAEAFF
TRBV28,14,CASSLQGIEYGYTF
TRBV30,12,CAWRTGGNGYTF
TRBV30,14,CAWRAPGQLRGYTF